This T cell receptor (beta chain) emerged from a study of T-cell reconstitution after alpha-beta-depleted transplantation in children. The ends were cut back, 1 base at V and 4 bases at J, with 14 bases in the middle. This CDR3 is 16 amino acids long. It was with unique molecular identifiers that the TCRbeta library was prepared. MiXCR, applied by TCRdb to the PCR reads, yields one record per CDR3 protein. Altogether a few hundred thousand distinct CDR3 sequences are present, around a tenth being singletons, with the ten largest covering approximately 2.3%. The receptor's source is a human donor who donated a stem cell graft to a child with acute lymphoblastic leukemia. The chain combines TRBV12-3 or TRBV12-4 with TRBJ2-1; possible D gene TRBD1, 6 bases. Specimen: PBMCs from the stem cell graft donor, collected from the stem cell graft. This chain's CDR3 is CASSLGGTINYNEQFF. In nucleotides, the CDR3 is TGTGCCAGCAGTTTAGGGGGGACAATAAATTACAATGAGCAGTTCTTC.